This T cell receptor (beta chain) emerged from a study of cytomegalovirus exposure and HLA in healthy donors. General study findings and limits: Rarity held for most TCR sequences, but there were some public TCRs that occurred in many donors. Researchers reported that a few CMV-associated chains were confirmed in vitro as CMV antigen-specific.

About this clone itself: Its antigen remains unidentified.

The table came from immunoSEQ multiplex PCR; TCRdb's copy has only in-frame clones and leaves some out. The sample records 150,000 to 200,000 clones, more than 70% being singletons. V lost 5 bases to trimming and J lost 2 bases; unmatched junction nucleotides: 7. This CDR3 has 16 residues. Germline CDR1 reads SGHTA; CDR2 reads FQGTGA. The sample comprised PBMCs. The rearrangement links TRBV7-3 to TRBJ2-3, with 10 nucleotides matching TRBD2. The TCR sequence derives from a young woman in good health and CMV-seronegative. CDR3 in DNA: TGTGCCAGCAGCCCCCTAGCGGGGGACTACACAGATACGCAGTATTTT. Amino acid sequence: CASSPLAGDYTDTQYF. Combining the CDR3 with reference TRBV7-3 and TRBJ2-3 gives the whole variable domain GAGVSQTPSNKVTEKGKYVELRCDPISGHTALYWYRQSLGQGPEFLIYFQGTGAADDSGLPNDRFFAVRPEGSVSTLKIQRTERGDSAVYLCASSPLAGDYTDTQYFGPGTRLTVL.